This T cell receptor beta chain was observed in a study of cytotoxic CD8 clonotypes in ibrutinib-treated CLL. Study background: There were roughly twelve relapsed/refractory patients and more than 14 treatment-naive patients, and some 18 were IGHV unmutated. Specimens for response were gathered following a median around a year of therapy, spanning 6 to 36.

On this clone: Its antigen is unknown.

Study-level findings and limits: Contraction or stability on treatment characterized the public clonotypes, which were uncommon. Relative to age-matched healthy donors, clonality at baseline was higher, and it tracked circulating CD8+ T-cell counts.

Measured with immunoSEQ multiplex PCR; TCRdb has only the in-frame clones, and not every one. The sample records about 160,000 clones, less than 85% being singletons. The CDR3 is made up of 15 amino acids. The germline V gene has CDR1 MNHEY and CDR2 SMNVEV (reference sequence). With 7 bases removed from V and 4 bases from J, the gap between germline ends came to 16 bases. Sequenced material: PBMCs, taken after 24 months of ibrutinib treatment. The sequence came from a human donor with chronic lymphocytic leukemia. This sequence joins TRBV27 and TRBJ1-4, with D possibly matching TRBD1 (6 bases). The CDR3 sequence: CASTTLGQSNEKLFF. In DNA, the CDR3 is TGTGCCAGCACCACCCTCGGACAGAGTAATGAAAAACTGTTTTTT.